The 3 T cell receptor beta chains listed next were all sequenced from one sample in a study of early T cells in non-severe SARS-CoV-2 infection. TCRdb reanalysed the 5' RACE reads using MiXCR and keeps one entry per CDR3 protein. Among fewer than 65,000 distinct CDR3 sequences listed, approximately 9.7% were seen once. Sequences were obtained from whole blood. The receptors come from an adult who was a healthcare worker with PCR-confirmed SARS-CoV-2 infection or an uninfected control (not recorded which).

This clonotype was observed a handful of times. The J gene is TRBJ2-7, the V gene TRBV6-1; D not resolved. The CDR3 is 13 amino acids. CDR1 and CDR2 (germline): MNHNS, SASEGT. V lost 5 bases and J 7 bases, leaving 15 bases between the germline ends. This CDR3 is CASSKSTSKEQYF. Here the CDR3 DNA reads TGTGCCAGCAGTAAGTCAACTTCGAAGGAGCAGTACTTC.

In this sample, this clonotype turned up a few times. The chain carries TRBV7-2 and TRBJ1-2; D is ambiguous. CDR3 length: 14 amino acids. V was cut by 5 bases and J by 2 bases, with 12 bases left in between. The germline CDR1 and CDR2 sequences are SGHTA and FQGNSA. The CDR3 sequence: CASSPRAGNYGYTF. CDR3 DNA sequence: TGTGCCAGCAGCCCAAGGGCAGGAAACTATGGCTACACCTTC.

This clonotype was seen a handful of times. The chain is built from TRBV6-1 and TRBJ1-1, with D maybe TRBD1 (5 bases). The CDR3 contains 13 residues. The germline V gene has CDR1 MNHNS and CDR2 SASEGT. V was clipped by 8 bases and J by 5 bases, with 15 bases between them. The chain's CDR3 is CASQILEGTEAFF. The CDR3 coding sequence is TGTGCCAGCCAGATCCTCGAGGGGACTGAAGCTTTCTTT.